This T cell receptor beta chain was observed in a study of blood T cell repertoires in COVID-19. At the level of the study: Both acute and convalescent COVID-19 samples were obtained from the United States, Italy and Spain.

Per the germline V gene, CDR1 is SGHVS and CDR2 is FQNEAQ. The CDR3 runs 14 residues. V lost 4 bases to trimming and J lost 5 bases, with 12 bases between them. In its sample, this clone was seen a few times. In terms of age and location, participants ranged from roughly 18 to 90 years and lived in approximately 24 US areas. Cohort assignment relied on participant-reported clinical history. As handled by the study authors: Researchers report that nucleated cell counts were estimated from reference gene primer amplification. TCRdb keeps only in-frame clones here, not all; method: immunoSEQ multiplex PCR. V, J and clone size are those of that table, while D and trimming were read from the DNA. Of some 170,000 clones in the sample, about 78% were seen once.

The sequenced sample was PBMCs or T cells enriched from blood (not recorded which). The sequence came from a woman aged 45-59 years who had recovered from COVID-19. This chain uses TRBV7-8 with TRBJ1-5; D not certain. DNA for the CDR3: TGTGCCAGCAGCTACGCCCGGGGAGATCAGCCCCAGCATTTT. Protein sequence: CASSYARGDQPQHF.